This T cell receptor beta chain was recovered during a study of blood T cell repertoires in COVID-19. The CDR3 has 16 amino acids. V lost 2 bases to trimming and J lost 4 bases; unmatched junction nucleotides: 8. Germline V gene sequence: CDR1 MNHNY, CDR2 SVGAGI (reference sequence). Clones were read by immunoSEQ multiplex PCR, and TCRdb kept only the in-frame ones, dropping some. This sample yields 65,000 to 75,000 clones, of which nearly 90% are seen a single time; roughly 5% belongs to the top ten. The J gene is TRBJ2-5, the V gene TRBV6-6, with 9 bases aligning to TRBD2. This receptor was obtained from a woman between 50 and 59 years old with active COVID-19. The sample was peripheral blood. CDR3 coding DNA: TGTGCCAGCAGTTACCCCGAGGAAGCGGGAGGAGAGACCCAGTACTTC. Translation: CASSYPEEAGGETQYF.